The 15 T cell receptor beta chains presented below share a single source sample, sequenced in a study of metastatic and nonmetastatic thyroid tumors. None of the patients had undergone any treatment ahead of thyroid surgery. TCRdb re-called the PCR reads with MiXCR. The sample has some 20,000 clones, approximately 22% seen once. Material: tumor tissue. These receptors all stem from a male donor with papillary thyroid cancer or a benign thyroid nodule (not recorded which). Some clones in this sample may be carry-over from other donors' samples.

As regards this clone: At one of its ends the junction is not consistent with the germline gene, which may arise from a read error. This chain's CDR3 is CASSLLSSGNYEHFF. CDR3 nucleotide sequence: TGTGCCAGCAGCTTATTGTCTAGCGGGAACTATGAGCATTTCTTT. This chain joins TRBV11-2 and TRBJ2-1, with 9 bases lining up with TRBD2. Germline V CDR1 and CDR2: SGHAT, FQNNGV. This CDR3 is 15 amino acids long.

On this clone itself: This sequence may be a read error, since a much larger clone differs from it by one base. This CDR3 is also generated by other DNA sequences in the sample. The chain uses TRBV7-8 and TRBJ1-3; unclear D gene. Germline-derived CDR1 and CDR2 are SGHVS and FQNEAQ. This CDR3 is 17 amino acids long. Deletions cut 0 bases from V and 4 bases from J, with 16 bases between. The CDR3 coding sequence is TGTGCCAGCAGCTTAGCGCTTGCAGGTGCTTCAGGAAACACCATATATTTT. It yields the protein CASSLALAGASGNTIYF.

This clone was seen at least ten times. The V call is TRBV12-3 or TRBV12-4, the J call TRBJ1-1; possibly TRBD1 for D (5 bases). CDR3 size: 12 residues. V shed 4 bases and J shed 10 bases, with 13 bases lying between them. The CDR3, as DNA: TGTGCCAGCAGTTCCTCAGGGTTGGTAGCTTTCTTT. Amino acid sequence: CASSSSGLVAFF.

Many counts were recorded for this clone. The chain is built from TRBV7-2 and TRBJ2-7; TRBD1 is a possible D gene (5 bases). The CDR3 runs to 13 residues. V shed 4 bases and J shed 5 bases, with 12 bases lying between them. Germline V gene data show CDR1 as SGHTA and CDR2 as FQGNSA. CDR3 region: CASSSSGNHEQYF. The DNA of the CDR3 is TGTGCCAGCAGCTCATCAGGGAACCACGAGCAGTACTTC.

The table lists this clone with a few counts. This rearrangement joins TRBV7-6 to TRBJ1-5, with a possible D match to TRBD1 (5 bases). V was shortened by 3 bases and J by 3 bases, with 6 bases between the two germline ends. CDR1 and CDR2 (germline): SGHVS, FNYEAQ. The CDR3 is 13 amino acids. CDR3: CASSLGDNQPQHF. The CDR3 DNA follows: TGTGCCAGCAGCTTGGGGGACAATCAGCCCCAGCATTTT.

On this clone itself: One end of the junction varies from germline; a read error may be responsible. The chain couples TRBV11-2 to TRBJ1-1; D remains ambiguous. The CDR3 loop spans 14 amino acids. Germline CDR1 and CDR2: SGHAT and FQNNGV. The CDR3 here is CASSSGPSRAETFF. CDR3 bases: TGTGCCAGCAGCTCCGGACCCTCTCGTGCTGAAACTTTCTTT.

This clone was seen ten or more times. This chain connects TRBV24-1 to TRBJ2-3, with D possibly matching TRBD1 (6 bases). V shed 2 bases and J shed 5 bases, with 16 bases lying between them. Germline values: CDR1 KGHDR, CDR2 SFDVKD. There are 16 residues in the CDR3. The CDR3 is CATSDSHRDKEDTQYF. CDR3 DNA sequence: TGTGCCACCAGTGATTCTCACCGGGACAAAGAAGATACGCAGTATTTT.

This clone has at least ten counts. The J gene is TRBJ2-2, the V gene TRBV7-9; D gene ambiguous. Germline loops: CDR1 SEHNR, CDR2 FQNEAQ (reference sequence). This CDR3 has 13 residues. Trimming left V 1 base short and J 6 bases short, with 6 bases between. This CDR3 reads CASSLVPAGELFF. For the CDR3, the DNA is TGTGCCAGCAGCTTAGTTCCAGCCGGGGAGCTGTTTTTT.

This clone was observed many times. This rearrangement joins TRBV24-1 to TRBJ1-1; D uncertain. V was clipped by 1 base and J by 10 bases, with 12 bases between them. The CDR3 totals 13 residues. Germline V gene lookup returns CDR1 KGHDR and CDR2 SFDVKD. CDR3: CATSDFGFQGAFF. The CDR3 DNA reads as TGTGCCACCAGTGATTTTGGATTTCAAGGAGCTTTCTTT.

The chain is built from TRBV7-9 and TRBJ1-2; D is uncertain. This CDR3 has 14 amino acids. Trimming cost V 5 bases and J 4 bases, with 14 bases left between them. Germline CDR1 and CDR2: SEHNR and FQNEAQ (reference sequence). CDR3 region: CASSPSLTRYGYTF. DNA for the CDR3: TGTGCCAGCAGCCCCTCTCTGACCCGCTATGGCTACACCTTC. Full variable domain (remainder filled in from reference TRBV7-9 and TRBJ1-2): DTGVSQNPRHKITKRGQNVTFRCDPISEHNRLYWYRQTLGQGPEFLTYFQNEAQLEKSRLLSDRFSAERPKGSFSTLEIQRTEQGDSAMYLCASSPSLTRYGYTFGSGTRLTVV.

This clone came up many times. J is TRBJ1-3 and V is TRBV4-2, with D maybe TRBD1 (5 bases). Germline V gives CDR1 LGHNA, CDR2 YNFKEQ. Trimming cost V 5 bases and J 3 bases, with 20 bases left between them. This CDR3 has 17 amino acids. The CDR3 is CASSINRDAFVGNTIYF. CDR3 sequence (DNA): TGTGCCAGCAGCATAAACCGGGACGCCTTTGTTGGAAACACCATATATTTT.

This clone was observed at least ten times. This may arise from a read error, as a much more abundant clone is one base away. In this CDR3 the conserved last residue, phenylalanine or tryptophan, is missing, so a read error is likely. CDR3 in DNA: TGTGCCAGCAGCGGTAGCCTATACCTCTATGGCTACACCTAC. It is translated as CASSGSLYLYGYTY. The J gene is TRBJ1-2, the V gene TRBV11-2; unclear D gene. Trimming stripped 5 bases from V and 4 bases from J, with 14 bases between. CDR1 SGHAT and CDR2 FQNNGV come from the germline V gene. The CDR3 spans 14 residues.

About this clone: A much larger clone lies one base from this, so it may be a read error. The chain carries TRBV15 and TRBJ1-4; D ambiguous. Germline V CDR1 and CDR2: LNHNV, YYDKDF (reference sequence). The CDR3 spans 18 residues. CDR3 DNA sequence: TGTGCCACCATCAGAGGGTTCGGAGCTGCCGCAACTAATGAAAAACTGTTTTTT. Translated: CATIRGFGAAATNEKLFF.

Sample share makes this clone large (0.1 to 1%). The V and J genes are TRBV12-3 or TRBV12-4 and TRBJ1-2; the match to TRBD1 covers 8 bases. The CDR3 has 15 amino acids. Losses at the gene ends were 6 bases for V and 3 bases for J; bases not matched to a gene: 9. CDR3 in DNA: TGTGCCAGCAGAGCTCAAGGACAGGGTGACTATGGCTACACCTTC. Protein: CASRAQGQGDYGYTF.

Only a few counts were recorded for this clone. J is TRBJ2-7 and V is TRBV12-3 or TRBV12-4; D uncertain. The CDR3 length is 14 residues. V lost 5 bases and J 2 bases, leaving 13 bases between the germline ends. The CDR3 bases are TGTGCCAGCAGTCCGCCGGACGGCACCTACGAGCAGTACTTC. This sequence encodes CASSPPDGTYEQYF.